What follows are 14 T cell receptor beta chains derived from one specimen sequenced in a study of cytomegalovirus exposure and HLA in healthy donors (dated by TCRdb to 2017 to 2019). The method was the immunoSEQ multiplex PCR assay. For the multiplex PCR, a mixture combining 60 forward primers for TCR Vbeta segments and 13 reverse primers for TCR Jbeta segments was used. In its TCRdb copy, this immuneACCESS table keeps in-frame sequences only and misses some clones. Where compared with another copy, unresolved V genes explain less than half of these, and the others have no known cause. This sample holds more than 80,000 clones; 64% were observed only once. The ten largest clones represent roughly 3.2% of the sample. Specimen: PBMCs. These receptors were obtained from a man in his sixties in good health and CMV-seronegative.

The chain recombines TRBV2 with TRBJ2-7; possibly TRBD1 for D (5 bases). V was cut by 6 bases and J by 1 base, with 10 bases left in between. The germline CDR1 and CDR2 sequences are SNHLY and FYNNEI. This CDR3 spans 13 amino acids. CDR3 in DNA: TGTGCCAGCAGCGAGACAGAATCCTACGAGCAGTACTTC. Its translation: CASSETESYEQYF.

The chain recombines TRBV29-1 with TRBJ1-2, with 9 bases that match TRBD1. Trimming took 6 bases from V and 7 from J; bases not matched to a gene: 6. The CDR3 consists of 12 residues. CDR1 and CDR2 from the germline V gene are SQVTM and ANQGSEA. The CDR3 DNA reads TGCAGCGTCTCAGACAGGGGGAGTGGCTACACCTTC. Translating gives CSVSDRGSGYTF.

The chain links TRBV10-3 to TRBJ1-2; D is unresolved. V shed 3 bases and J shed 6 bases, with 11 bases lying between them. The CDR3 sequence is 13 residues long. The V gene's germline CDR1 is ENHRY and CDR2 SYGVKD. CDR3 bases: TGTGCCATCAGTGAATGGGAGTCGGATGGCTACACCTTC. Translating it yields CAISEWESDGYTF.

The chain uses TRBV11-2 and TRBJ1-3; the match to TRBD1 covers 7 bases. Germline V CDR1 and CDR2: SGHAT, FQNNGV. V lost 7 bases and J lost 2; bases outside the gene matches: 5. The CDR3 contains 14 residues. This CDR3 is CASTRQGTGNTIYF. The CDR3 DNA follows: TGTGCCAGCACCAGACAGGGTACTGGAAACACCATATATTTT.

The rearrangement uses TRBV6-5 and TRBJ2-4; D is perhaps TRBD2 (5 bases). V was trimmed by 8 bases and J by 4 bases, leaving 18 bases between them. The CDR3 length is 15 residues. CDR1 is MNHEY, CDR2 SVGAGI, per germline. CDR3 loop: CASWSGSPEKNIQYF. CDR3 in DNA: TGTGCCAGCTGGTCGGGGTCCCCAGAGAAAAACATTCAGTACTTC.

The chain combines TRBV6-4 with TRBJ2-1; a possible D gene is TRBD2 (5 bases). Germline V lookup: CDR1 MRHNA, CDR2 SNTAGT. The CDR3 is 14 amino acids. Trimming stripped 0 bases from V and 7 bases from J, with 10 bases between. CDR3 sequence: CASSDSGEANEQFF. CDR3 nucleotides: TGTGCCAGCAGTGACTCGGGAGAGGCGAATGAGCAGTTCTTC.

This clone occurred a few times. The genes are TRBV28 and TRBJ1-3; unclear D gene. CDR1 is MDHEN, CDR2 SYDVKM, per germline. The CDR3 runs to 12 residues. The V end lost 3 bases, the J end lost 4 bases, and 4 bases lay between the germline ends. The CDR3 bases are TGTGCCAGCAGTTTCGAGGGAAACACCATATATTTT. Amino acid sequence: CASSFEGNTIYF. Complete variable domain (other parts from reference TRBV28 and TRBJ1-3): DVKVTQSSRYLVKRTGEKVFLECVQDMDHENMFWYRQDPGLGLRLIYFSYDVKMKEKGDIPEGYSVSREKKERFSLILESASTNQTSMYLCASSFEGNTIYFGEGSWLTVV.

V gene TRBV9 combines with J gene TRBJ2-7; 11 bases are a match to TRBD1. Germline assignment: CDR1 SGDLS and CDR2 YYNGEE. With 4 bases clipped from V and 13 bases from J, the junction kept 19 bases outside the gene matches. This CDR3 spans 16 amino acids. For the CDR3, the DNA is TGTGCCAGCAGCCCTGGACAGGGGGCGAGTGGTGACGTGATCTACTTC. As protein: CASSPGQGASGDVIYF.

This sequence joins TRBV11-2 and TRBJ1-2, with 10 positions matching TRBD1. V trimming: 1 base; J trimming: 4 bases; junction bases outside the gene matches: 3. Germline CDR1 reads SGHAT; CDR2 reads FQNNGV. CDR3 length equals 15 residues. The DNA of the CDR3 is TGTGCCAGCAGCTTAGCGGGACAGGGGTTCTATGGCTACACCTTC. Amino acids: CASSLAGQGFYGYTF.

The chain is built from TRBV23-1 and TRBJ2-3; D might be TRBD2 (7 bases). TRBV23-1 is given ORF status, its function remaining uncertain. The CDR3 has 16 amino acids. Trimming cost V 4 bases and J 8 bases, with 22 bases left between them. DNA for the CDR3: TGCGCCAGCAGTCGCGGGGGCCCTGGAATGGGCGGTACGCAGTATTTT. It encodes CASSRGGPGMGGTQYF.

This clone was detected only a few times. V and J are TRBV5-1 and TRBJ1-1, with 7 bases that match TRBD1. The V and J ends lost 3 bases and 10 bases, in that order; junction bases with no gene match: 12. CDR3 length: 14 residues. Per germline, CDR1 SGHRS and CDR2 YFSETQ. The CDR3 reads CASSSSTGSGGAFF. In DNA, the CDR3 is TGCGCCAGCAGCTCCTCGACAGGGAGCGGTGGAGCTTTCTTT. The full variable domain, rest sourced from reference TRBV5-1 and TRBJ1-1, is KAGVTQTPRYLIKTRGQQVTLSCSPISGHRSVSWYQQTPGQGLQFLFEYFSETQRNKGNFPGRFSGRQFSNSRSEMNVSTLELGDSALYLCASSSSTGSGGAFFGQGTRLTVV.

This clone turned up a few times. The CDR3 DNA reads as TGTGCCAGCAGTGAAAACACAGGGAACACAGATACGCAGTATTTT. Residues: CASSENTGNTDTQYF. This chain joins TRBV6-1 and TRBJ2-3, with D possibly matching TRBD1 (6 bases). The germline gives CDR1 MNHNS, CDR2 SASEGT. The CDR3 runs 15 residues. Trimming cost V 2 bases and J 2 bases, with 11 bases left between them.

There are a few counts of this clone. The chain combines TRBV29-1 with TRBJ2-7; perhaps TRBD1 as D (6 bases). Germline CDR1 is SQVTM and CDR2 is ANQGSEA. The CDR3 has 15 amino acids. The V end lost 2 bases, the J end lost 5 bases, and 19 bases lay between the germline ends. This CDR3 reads CSVETGGTGLHEQYF. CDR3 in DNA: TGCAGCGTTGAAACTGGGGGTACAGGGCTACACGAGCAGTACTTC.

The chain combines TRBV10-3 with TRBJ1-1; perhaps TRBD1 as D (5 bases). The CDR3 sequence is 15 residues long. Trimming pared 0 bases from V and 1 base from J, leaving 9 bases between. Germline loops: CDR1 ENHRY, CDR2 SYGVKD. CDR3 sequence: CAISESGGRNTEAFF. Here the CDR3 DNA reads TGTGCCATCAGTGAGTCGGGGGGGAGGAACACTGAAGCTTTCTTT.